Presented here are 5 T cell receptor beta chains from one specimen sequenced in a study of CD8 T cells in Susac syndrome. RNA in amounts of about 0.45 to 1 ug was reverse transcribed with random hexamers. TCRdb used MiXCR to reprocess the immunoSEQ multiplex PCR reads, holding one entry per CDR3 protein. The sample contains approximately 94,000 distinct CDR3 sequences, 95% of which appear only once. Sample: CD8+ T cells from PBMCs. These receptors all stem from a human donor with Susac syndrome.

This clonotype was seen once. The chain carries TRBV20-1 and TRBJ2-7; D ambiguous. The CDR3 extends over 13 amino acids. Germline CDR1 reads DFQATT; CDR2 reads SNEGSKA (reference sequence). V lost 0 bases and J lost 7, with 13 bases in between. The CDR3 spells CSAREITALEQYF. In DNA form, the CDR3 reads TGCAGTGCTAGAGAAATAACAGCCCTGGAGCAGTACTTC.

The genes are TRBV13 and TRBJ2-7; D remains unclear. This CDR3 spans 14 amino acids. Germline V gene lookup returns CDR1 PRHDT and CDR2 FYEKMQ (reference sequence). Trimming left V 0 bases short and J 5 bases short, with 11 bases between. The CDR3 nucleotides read TGTGCCAGCAGCTTAGGACCTTCGCACCACGAGCAGTACTTC. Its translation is CASSLGPSHHEQYF. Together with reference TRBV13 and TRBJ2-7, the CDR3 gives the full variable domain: AAGVIQSPRHLIKEKRETATLKCYPIPRHDTVYWYQQGPGQDPQFLISFYEKMQSDKGSIPDRFSAQQFSDYHSELNMSSLELGDSALYFCASSLGPSHHEQYFGPGTRLTVT.

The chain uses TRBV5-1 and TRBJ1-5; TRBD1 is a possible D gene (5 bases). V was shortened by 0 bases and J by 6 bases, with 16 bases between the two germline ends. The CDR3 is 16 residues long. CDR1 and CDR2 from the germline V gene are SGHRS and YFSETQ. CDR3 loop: CASSLEPQYQGQPQHF. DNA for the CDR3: TGCGCCAGCAGCTTGGAGCCCCAATATCAGGGTCAGCCCCAGCATTTT.

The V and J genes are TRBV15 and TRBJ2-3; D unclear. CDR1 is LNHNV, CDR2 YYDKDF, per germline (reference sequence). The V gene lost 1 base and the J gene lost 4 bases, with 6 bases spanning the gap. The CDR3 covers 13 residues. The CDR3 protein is CATSRVLADTQYF. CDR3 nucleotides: TGTGCCACCAGCAGAGTTTTAGCAGATACGCAGTATTTT.

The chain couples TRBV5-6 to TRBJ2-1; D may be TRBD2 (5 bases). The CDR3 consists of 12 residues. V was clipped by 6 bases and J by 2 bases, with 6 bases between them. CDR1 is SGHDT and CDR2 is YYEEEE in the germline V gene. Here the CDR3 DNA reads TGTGCCAGCATCGGGACCTACAATGAGCAGTTCTTC. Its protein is CASIGTYNEQFF.